This TCR beta chain emerged from a study of CXCR3-negative and CXCR3-positive naive CD8 T cells. Findings and limits, study-wide: Cryopreservation partially decreased CXCR3 expression, and most assays used fresh PBMCs. TRB CDR3 hydrophobicity was greater in CXCR3-positive naive cells than in CXCR3-negative naive cells.

5' RACE that incorporated UMI labels was used to prepare the TRB cDNA libraries. TCRdb reprocessed the 5' RACE reads and stores each CDR3 protein as one record, lacking DNA. The sample totals about 70,000 distinct CDR3 sequences. As to this clonotype: Its specificity is not known.

The CDR3 runs 16 residues. The germline CDR1 and CDR2 sequences are ENHRY and SYGVKD. V is TRBV10-3 and J is TRBJ2-7; TCRdb lists TRBD1, though no DNA is available to test this call. The clonotype comes from a human donor in good health. Some clones in this sample may be carry-over from other donors' samples. Material for sequencing was naive CXCR3+ CD8+ T cells from blood. Documented subset: CD45RO-CCR7+CD27+CD95- naive CD8+ T cells expressing CXCR3 (TNR3+). CDR3 sequence reads: CAISVIPRTGSYEQYF.